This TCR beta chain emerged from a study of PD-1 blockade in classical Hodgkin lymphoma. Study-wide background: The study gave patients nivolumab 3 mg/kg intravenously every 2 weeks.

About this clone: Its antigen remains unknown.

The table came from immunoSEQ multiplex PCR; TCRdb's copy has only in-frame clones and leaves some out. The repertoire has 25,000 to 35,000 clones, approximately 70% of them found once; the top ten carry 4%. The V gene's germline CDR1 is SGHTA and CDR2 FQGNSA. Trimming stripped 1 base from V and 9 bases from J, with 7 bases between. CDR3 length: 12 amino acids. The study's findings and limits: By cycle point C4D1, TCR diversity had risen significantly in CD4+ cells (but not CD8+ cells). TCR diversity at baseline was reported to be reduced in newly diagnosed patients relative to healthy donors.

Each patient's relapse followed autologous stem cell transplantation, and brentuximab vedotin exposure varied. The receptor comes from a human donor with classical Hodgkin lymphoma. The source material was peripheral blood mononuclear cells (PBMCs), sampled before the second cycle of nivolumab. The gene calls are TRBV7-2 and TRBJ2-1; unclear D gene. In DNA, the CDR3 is TGTGCCAGCAGCTTAGTTGGAACTGAGCAGTTCTTC. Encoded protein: CASSLVGTEQFF.